This T cell receptor beta chain comes out of a study of breast tumors, draining lymph nodes, adjacent tissues. This clonotype came up many times. The antigen is not known. The V and J ends lost 3 bases and 8 bases, in that order; junction bases with no gene match: 7. From germline, CDR1 is MGHDK and CDR2 SYGVNS. The CDR3 contains 15 residues. Each CDR3 protein is one row after TCRdb ran MiXCR on the multiplex PCR reads. The sample includes about 200,000 distinct CDR3 sequences, approximately 36% of them seen just once. Breast cancer patients provided tissue from their axillary draining lymph nodes. Findings and limits, study-wide: Tumor repertoires ranked between lymph nodes and nontumor tissue in diversity, with V and J gene preferences. Luminal-like breast cancer showed significantly greater tumor-nontumor repertoire similarity than basal-like breast cancer did.

The source is a female donor with breast cancer. Some clones in this sample may be carry-over from other donors' samples. Sequencing was done on a sample of axillary lymph node tissue. The rearrangement uses TRBV25-1 and TRBJ1-2; 12 bases fit TRBD1. Here the CDR3 reads CASSEGDRGLGGYTF. Written as DNA, the CDR3 is TGTGCCAGCAGTGAGGGGGACAGGGGGCTGGGAGGCTACACCTTC.